The 24 T cell receptor beta chains below all came from one sample that was sequenced in a study of blood T cell repertoires in COVID-19 (dated by TCRdb to 2020 to 2022). To prepare the library, the immunoSEQ multiplex PCR assay was applied. What TCRdb holds here is the immuneACCESS table cut down to in-frame rearrangements. Part of the clones is not present; checked against another copy, under half of the missing clones reflect an unresolved V gene, and the others are unexplained. The sample profile shows some 310,000 clones; approximately 89% of them were found once. Of the sample, just under 9.5% is held by the ten largest clones. The material sequenced was PBMCs or T cells enriched from blood (not recorded which). The receptors stem from a woman aged 25 to 45 who had recovered from COVID-19.

The CDR3 loop is CASSRNTGASQPQHF. The DNA for the CDR3 is TGTGCCAGCAGCCGTAACACAGGGGCCAGCCAGCCCCAGCATTTT. The rearrangement links TRBV6-5 to TRBJ1-5, with 7 bases identical to TRBD1. This CDR3 region has 15 residues. CDR1 and CDR2 from the germline V gene are MNHEY and SVGAGI. J lost 7 bases, V lost 6 bases, and 12 bases had no gene match.

The V gene is TRBV9, the J gene TRBJ1-5; 7 nucleotides match TRBD1. The CDR3 contains 15 residues. Looked up from germline, CDR1 is SGDLS and CDR2 is YYNGEE. With V trimmed by 5 bases and J by 0 bases, 5 bases remained unmatched. CDR3 sequence: CASSRQGISNQPQHF. The CDR3 region has the DNA TGTGCCAGCAGTCGACAGGGCATTAGCAATCAGCCCCAGCATTTT.

The chain combines TRBV4-1 with TRBJ2-5; D not resolved. CDR3 size: 14 residues. The V gene lost 0 bases and the J gene lost 2 bases, with 7 bases spanning the gap. Germline CDR1 MGHRA, CDR2 YSYEKL. The CDR3 region is CASSQEPRQETQYF. The CDR3 DNA reads TGCGCCAGCAGCCAAGAACCGAGACAAGAGACCCAGTACTTC.

This clone was observed a few times. V is TRBV10-3 and J is TRBJ1-3; unclear D gene. CDR1 and CDR2 from the germline V gene are ENHRY and SYGVKD. The CDR3 is made up of 16 amino acids. Trimming took off 0 bases at V and 4 bases at J, with 13 bases between the two ends. The DNA of the CDR3 is TGTGCCATCAGTGAGTCCCCGCCAGGAGGGGGAAACACCATATATTTT. Its protein is CAISESPPGGGNTIYF.

This sequence joins TRBV4-1 and TRBJ1-6, with 7 positions matching TRBD1. Germline lookup yields CDR1 MGHRA and CDR2 YSYEKL. The CDR3 has 17 amino acids. V trimming: 3 bases; J trimming: 7 bases; junction bases outside the gene matches: 12. The CDR3 DNA reads TGCGCCAGCAGCCAGGTACCTACGGGACAGTTAAATTCACCCCTCCACTTT. Its protein product is CASSQVPTGQLNSPLHF.

The rearrangement uses TRBV19 and TRBJ2-1, with 9 positions matching TRBD1. The germline CDR1 and CDR2 sequences are LNHDA and SQIVND (reference sequence). Germline trimming cut 5 bases from V and 6 bases from J; bases unmatched to any gene: 8. This CDR3 is 15 amino acids long. The CDR3 is CASSSRTGVSNEQFF. DNA of the CDR3: TGTGCCAGTAGTTCGCGGACAGGGGTGAGCAATGAGCAGTTCTTC.

The chain has TRBV11-2 and TRBJ1-5; D call uncertain. CDR1 and CDR2 (germline): SGHAT, FQNNGV. The CDR3 covers 14 residues. V lost 2 bases to trimming and J lost 5 bases, with 10 bases between them. CDR3: CASSLSPSDQPQHF. CDR3 in DNA: TGTGCCAGCAGCTTATCCCCCAGCGATCAGCCCCAGCATTTT.

This chain links TRBV9 with TRBJ2-2, with D possibly being TRBD2 (5 bases). The V end lost 7 bases, the J end lost 7 bases, and 14 bases lay between the germline ends. CDR3 length: 13 residues. In germline, CDR1 is SGDLS, CDR2 YYNGEE. The CDR3 sequence is CASGLAYGGELFF. Here the CDR3 DNA reads TGTGCCAGCGGATTAGCGTACGGCGGGGAGCTGTTTTTT.

The chain carries TRBV21-1 and TRBJ1-4; TRBD1 was called by the table and not checked on the DNA. TRBV21-1 is annotated as a pseudogene. This CDR3 comprises 13 residues. The CDR3 DNA reads as TGTGCCAGCTTGTGGAGGGGGCGTGAAAAACTGTTTTTT. This sequence encodes CASLWRGREKLFF.

CDR3 sequence: CAISESGQGSYEQYF. Written as DNA, the CDR3 is TGTGCCATCAGTGAGTCGGGGCAGGGGTCCTACGAGCAGTACTTC. The rearrangement uses TRBV10-3 and TRBJ2-7; tentative D call: TRBD1 (6 bases). Germline V gene data show CDR1 as ENHRY and CDR2 as SYGVKD. The CDR3 is made up of 15 amino acids. Trimming stripped 0 bases from V and 1 base from J, with 10 bases between.

The chain uses TRBV6-5 and TRBJ2-7, with a weak D call TRBD2 (6 bases). Per the germline V gene, CDR1 is MNHEY and CDR2 is SVGAGI. This CDR3 region has 14 residues. V lost 2 bases to trimming and J lost 5 bases, with 13 bases between them. The CDR3 here is CASSYIDGTHEQYF. The CDR3 bases are TGTGCCAGCAGTTACATTGATGGGACTCACGAGCAGTACTTC.

The V and J genes are TRBV14 and TRBJ2-1, with TRBD2 matching 8 bases. Per germline, CDR1 SGHDN and CDR2 FVKESK. V was clipped by 5 bases and J by 5 bases; unmatched bases: 11. There are 16 residues in the CDR3. CDR3 DNA: TGTGCCAGCAGCTACTTAGCGGGAAAAACGAACAATGAGCAGTTCTTC. Amino acid sequence: CASSYLAGKTNNEQFF.

This clone appeared a few times. This sequence joins TRBV15 and TRBJ1-1; D is unclear. V lost 8 bases and J lost 2, with 15 bases in between. Germline V CDR1 and CDR2: LNHNV, YYDKDF (reference sequence). The CDR3 is 14 residues long. This CDR3 is CATEMSHDNTEAFF. CDR3 sequence (DNA): TGTGCCACCGAAATGAGCCATGATAACACTGAAGCTTTCTTT.

The V gene is TRBV19, the J gene TRBJ2-7; 12 bases are a match to TRBD2. CDR3 size: 16 residues. After removal of 4 bases from V and 4 bases from J, the junction contained 8 bases not matched to a gene. Germline V gene data show CDR1 as LNHDA and CDR2 as SQIVND (reference sequence). DNA of the CDR3: TGTGCCAGTAGTACAAGACTAGCGGGAGAAAAATACGAGCAGTACTTC. Protein product: CASSTRLAGEKYEQYF.

Concerning this clone: An end of the junction differs from the germline gene, which may be a read error. The chain has TRBV7-2 and TRBJ2-7; tentative D call: TRBD1 (6 bases). In germline, CDR1 is SGHTA, CDR2 FQGNSA. The CDR3 is 14 residues long. This CDR3 is CASSSSGTPYGQYF. CDR3 nucleotides: TGTGCCAGCAGCTCCTCCGGGACACCCTACGGGCAGTACTTC.

This rearrangement joins TRBV4-2 to TRBJ2-1; 11 positions match TRBD2. Per germline, CDR1 LGHNA and CDR2 YNFKEQ. V gave up 0 bases and J gave up 10 bases; unmatched junction bases: 5. CDR3 length equals 15 residues. CDR3 in DNA: TGTGCCAGCAGCCAAGACCTAGCGGGAGGCAAAGAGCAGTTCTTC. Translated: CASSQDLAGGKEQFF.

The chain couples TRBV5-1 to TRBJ2-2, with D uncertain. The length of the CDR3 is 17 residues. Germline CDR1 is SGHRS and CDR2 is YFSETQ. V was clipped by 3 bases and J by 0 bases, with 15 bases between them. This chain's CDR3 is CASSSTGGRPNTGELFF. DNA of the CDR3: TGCGCCAGCAGCTCGACCGGTGGCAGGCCGAACACCGGGGAGCTGTTTTTT.

The V and J genes are TRBV5-4 and TRBJ2-3; 7 nucleotides line up with TRBD2. Germline assignment: CDR1 SGHNT and CDR2 YYREEE (reference sequence). The CDR3 is 14 residues long. V gave up 4 bases and J gave up 5 bases; unmatched junction bases: 7. This chain's CDR3 is CASSRTSVGDTQYF. CDR3 in DNA: TGTGCCAGCAGCCGAACTAGCGTCGGAGATACGCAGTATTTT.

J is TRBJ1-2 and V is TRBV19; D gene uncertain. This CDR3 region has 15 residues. The germline V and J ends were trimmed by 7 bases and 2 bases, with 17 bases remaining between them. CDR1 and CDR2 from the germline V gene are LNHDA and SQIVND (reference sequence). The CDR3 is CASTYDMGGNYGYTF. The CDR3 nucleotides read TGTGCCAGTACCTATGATATGGGAGGGAACTATGGCTACACCTTC.

This chain uses TRBV4-3 with TRBJ2-7, with TRBD2 matching 11 bases. CDR3 size: 15 residues. The junction had 8 bases not matched to a gene; V was cut back by 0 bases and J by 10 bases. From germline, CDR1 is LGHNA and CDR2 YSLEER. The CDR3 protein is CASSQDIELAGVQYF. CDR3 nucleotides: TGCGCCAGCAGCCAAGATATTGAACTAGCGGGAGTTCAGTACTTC.

The chain is built from TRBV19 and TRBJ2-6; possible D gene TRBD2, 6 bases. Germline V lookup: CDR1 LNHDA, CDR2 SQIVND (reference sequence). V dropped 10 bases and J dropped 0 bases, with 19 bases sitting between them. There are 17 residues in the CDR3. The CDR3 protein is CATLVMGTLSGANVLTF. The DNA for the CDR3 is TGTGCCACCCTCGTGATGGGGACTCTCTCTGGGGCCAACGTCCTGACTTTC.

V is TRBV5-1 and J is TRBJ1-1, with TRBD1 identical over 9 bases. Germline V gene lookup returns CDR1 SGHRS and CDR2 YFSETQ. Unmatched junction bases numbered 8, after V lost 4 bases and J lost 4 bases. This CDR3 is built from 15 residues. The CDR3 here is CASSPGQGEGTEAFF. The CDR3 DNA reads as TGCGCCAGCAGCCCGGGACAGGGCGAGGGCACTGAAGCTTTCTTT.

This chain links TRBV5-1 with TRBJ2-1; 7 nucleotides agree with TRBD1. Germline-derived CDR1 and CDR2 are SGHRS and YFSETQ. The CDR3 consists of 15 residues. V was clipped by 2 bases and J by 7 bases; unmatched bases: 9. CDR3 in amino acids: CASSLWTGLGNEQFF. CDR3 nucleotides: TGCGCCAGCAGCTTATGGACAGGACTGGGGAATGAGCAGTTCTTC.

This chain connects TRBV19 to TRBJ1-5; maybe TRBD1 (6 bases). Trimming pared 2 bases from V and 4 bases from J, leaving 9 bases between. Germline loops: CDR1 LNHDA, CDR2 SQIVND (reference sequence). The CDR3 loop spans 14 amino acids. The CDR3 here is CASSIRGGNQPQHF. The DNA for the CDR3 is TGTGCCAGTAGTATAAGGGGGGGAAATCAGCCCCAGCATTTT.